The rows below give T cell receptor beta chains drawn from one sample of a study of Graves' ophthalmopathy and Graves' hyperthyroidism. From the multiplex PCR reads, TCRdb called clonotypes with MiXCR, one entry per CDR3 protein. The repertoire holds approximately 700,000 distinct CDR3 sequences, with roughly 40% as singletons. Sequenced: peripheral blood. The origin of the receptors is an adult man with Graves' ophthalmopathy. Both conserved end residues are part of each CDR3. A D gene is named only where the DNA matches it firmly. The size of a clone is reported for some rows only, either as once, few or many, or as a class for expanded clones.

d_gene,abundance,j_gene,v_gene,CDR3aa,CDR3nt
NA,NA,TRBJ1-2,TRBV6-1,CASEAGGYTF,TGTGCCAGCGAAGCGGGTGGCTACACCTTC
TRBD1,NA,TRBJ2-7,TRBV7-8,CASSLAGQGGYEQYF,TGTGCCAGCAGCTTAGCCGGACAGGGGGGTTACGAGCAGTACTTC
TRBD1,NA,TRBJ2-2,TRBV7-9,CASSLGTGRELFF,TGTGCCAGCAGCTTGGGGACAGGTCGGGAGCTGTTTTTT
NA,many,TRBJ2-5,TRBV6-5,CATSRREETQYF,TGTGCCACCTCTAGGAGGGAGGAGACCCAGTACTTC
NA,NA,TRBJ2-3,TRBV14,CASSQDSLWDTQYF,TGTGCCAGCAGCCAAGACTCTCTTTGGGATACGCAGTATTTT
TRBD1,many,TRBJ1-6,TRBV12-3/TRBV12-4,CASSDGQGGRSPLHF,TGTGCCAGCAGTGATGGACAGGGGGGGCGATCACCCCTCCACTTT
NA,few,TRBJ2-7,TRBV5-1,CTSSFGGASYEQYF,TGCACCAGCAGCTTTGGGGGCGCGTCGTACGAGCAGTACTTC
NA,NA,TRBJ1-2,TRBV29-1,CSARVQLNYGYTF,TGCAGCGCTCGCGTCCAGCTCAACTATGGCTACACCTTC
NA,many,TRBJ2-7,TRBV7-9,CASSTTGPYEQYF,TGTGCCAGCAGCACGACGGGACCCTACGAGCAGTACTTC
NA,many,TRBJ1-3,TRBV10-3,CAISGGSGNTIYF,TGTGCCATCAGTGGTGGGTCTGGAAACACCATATATTTT
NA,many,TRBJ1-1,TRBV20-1,CSAREDRTEAFF,TGCAGTGCTAGGGAGGATCGGACTGAAGCTTTCTTT
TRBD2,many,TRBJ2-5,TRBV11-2,CASSPRGLAGQETQYF,TGTGCCAGCAGCCCCCGTGGACTAGCGGGACAGGAGACCCAGTACTTC
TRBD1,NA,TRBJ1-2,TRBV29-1,CSVEGQGTYGYTF,TGCAGCGTTGAGGGACAGGGCACCTATGGCTACACCTTC
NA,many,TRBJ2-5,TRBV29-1,CSVEDHGGSDGETQYF,TGCAGCGTTGAAGATCACGGAGGGAGTGACGGAGAGACCCAGTACTTC
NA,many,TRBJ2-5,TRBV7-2,CASSSIFLETQYF,TGTGCCAGCAGCTCGATTTTTCTGGAGACCCAGTACTTC
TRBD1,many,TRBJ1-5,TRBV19,CASSIPTGPGNQPQHF,TGTGCCAGTAGTATACCGACAGGGCCAGGCAATCAGCCCCAGCATTTT
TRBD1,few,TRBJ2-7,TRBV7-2,CASSLQTGVNYEQYF,TGTGCCAGCAGCTTACAGACAGGGGTTAACTACGAGCAGTACTTC
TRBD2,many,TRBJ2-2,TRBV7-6,CASSLDRLAGVGELFF,TGTGCCAGCAGCTTAGATCGACTAGCGGGAGTTGGGGAGCTGTTTTTT
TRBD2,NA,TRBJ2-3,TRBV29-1,CSVCTSGRSDTQYF,TGCAGCGTTTGTACTAGCGGGAGATCAGATACGCAGTATTTT
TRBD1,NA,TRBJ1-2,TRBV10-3,CAIFSHGTGKGYTF,TGTGCCATCTTTAGCCACGGGACAGGGAAGGGCTACACCTTC
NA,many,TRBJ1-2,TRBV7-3,CASSLSPRANYGYTF,TGTGCCAGCAGCTTAAGCCCCAGAGCTAACTATGGCTACACCTTC
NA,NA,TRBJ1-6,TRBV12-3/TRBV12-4,CASSLSSRGGFGYSPLHF,TGTGCCAGCAGTTTATCTTCGCGCGGAGGCTTCGGGTATTCACCCCTCCACTTT
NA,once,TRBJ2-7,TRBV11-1,CASSHPEEGQYPSEQCF,TGTGCCAGCAGCCACCCAGAAGAGGGGCAGTACCCTAGTGAGCAGTGCTTC
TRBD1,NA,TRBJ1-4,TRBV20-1,CSARVQGAHCFF,TGCAGTGCTAGGGTCCAGGGGGCTCACTGTTTTTTT
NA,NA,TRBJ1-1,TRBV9,CASSVKGQGFTEAFF,TGTGCCAGCAGCGTAAAGGGCCAGGGGTTCACTGAAGCTTTCTTT
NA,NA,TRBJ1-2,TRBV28,CASTLQTESYGYTF,TGTGCCAGCACCCTGCAGACAGAGAGCTATGGCTACACCTTC
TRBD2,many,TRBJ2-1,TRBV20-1,CSASGLAGNEQFF,TGCAGTGCTTCCGGCCTAGCGGGGAATGAGCAGTTCTTC
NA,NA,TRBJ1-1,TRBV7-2,CASSIRGEDTEAFF,TGTGCCAGCAGTATCAGGGGTGAGGACACTGAAGCTTTCTTT
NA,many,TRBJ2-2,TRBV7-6,CASSLEGPTGELFF,TGTGCTAGCAGCTTAGAAGGGCCCACCGGGGAGCTGTTTTTT
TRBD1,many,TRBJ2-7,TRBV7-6,CASSYSGGYEQYF,TGTGCCAGCAGCTACTCAGGGGGCTACGAGCAGTACTTC
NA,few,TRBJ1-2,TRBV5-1,CAIENVRQKFNETDYTF,TGCGCCATAGAAAACGTTCGACAGAAGTTTAATGAAACGGACTACACCTTC
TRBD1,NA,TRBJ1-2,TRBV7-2,CASSLAWTGGYAGYTF,TGTGCCAGCAGCTTAGCATGGACAGGGGGTTACGCTGGCTACACCTTC
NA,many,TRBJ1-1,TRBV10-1,CASSPMREYAEAFF,TGCGCCAGCAGTCCCATGAGGGAGTACGCTGAAGCTTTCTTT
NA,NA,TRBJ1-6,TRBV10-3,CAISAGQSSYNSPLHF,TGTGCCATCAGTGCTGGACAGAGCTCCTATAATTCACCCCTCCACTTT
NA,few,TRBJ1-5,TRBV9,CASSISGNLNQPQHF,TGTGCCAGCAGCATTTCAGGGAATCTCAATCAGCCCCAGCATTTT
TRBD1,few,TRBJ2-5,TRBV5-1,CASSPGTGFPETQYF,TGCGCCAGCAGCCCTGGGACAGGGTTCCCCGAGACCCAGTACTTC
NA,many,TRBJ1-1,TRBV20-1,CSAYRDANTEAFF,TGCAGTGCTTACCGGGACGCCAACACTGAAGCTTTCTTT
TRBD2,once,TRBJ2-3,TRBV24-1,CATSDPRSWTSGTDTQYF,TGTGCCACCAGTGACCCCCGTTCTTGGACTAGCGGCACAGATACGCAGTATTTT
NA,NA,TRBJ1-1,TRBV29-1,CSALAADTEAFF,TGCAGTGCCCTCGCGGCAGACACTGAAGCTTTCTTT